These 26 T cell receptor beta chains came from one sample sequenced in a study of metastatic and nonmetastatic thyroid tumors. All patients were untreated before thyroid surgery. Through MiXCR, TCRdb re-clonotyped the PCR reads. The sample lists several thousand clones; under 35% were seen once. The specimen sequenced was adjacent normal tissue. Every receptor here comes from a female donor with papillary thyroid cancer or a benign thyroid nodule (not recorded which). Some clones in this sample may be carry-over from other donors' samples.

This chain connects TRBV7-2 to TRBJ1-4; D is possibly TRBD1 (6 bases). V was pared by 1 base and J by 3 bases, with 9 bases between. CDR3 length: 15 residues. In germline, CDR1 is SGHTA, CDR2 FQGNSA. For the CDR3, the DNA is TGTGCCAGCAGCTTAGGACAGGCGGCTAATGAAAAACTGTTTTTT. Translation gives CASSLGQAANEKLFF.

CDR3 protein: CASSMHQETQYF. The CDR3 region has the DNA TGTGCCAGCAGCATGCACCAAGAGACCCAGTACTTC. The V gene is TRBV7-8, the J gene TRBJ2-5; D is uncertain. Trimming pared 5 bases from V and 0 bases from J, leaving 4 bases between. In germline, CDR1 is SGHVS, CDR2 FQNEAQ. CDR3 length: 12 residues.

This clone is deemed medium-sized. A single base separates this from a much larger clone, so it may be a read error. Different DNA sequences within this sample yield the same CDR3. The chain combines TRBV28 with TRBJ2-6, with D perhaps being TRBD1 or TRBD2 (6 bases each). This CDR3 has 15 residues. Germline CDR1 MDHEN, CDR2 SYDVKM. The CDR3 DNA sequence: TGTGCCAGCAGTTTTGGGGGGCATTCGGCCAGCGTCCTGACTTTC. Translation gives CASSFGGHSASVLTF.

This clone rates as medium-sized. V usage is TRBV7-9 and J usage is TRBJ2-1; 10 bases are a match to TRBD2. The ends lost 2 bases at V and 5 bases at J; junction bases unmatched: 6. This CDR3 contains 16 residues. Germline V lookup: CDR1 SEHNR, CDR2 FQNEAQ (reference sequence). CDR3 DNA: TGTGCCAGCAGCTTACTAGCGGGAGTTTTTAACAATGAGCAGTTCTTC. This gives the protein CASSLLAGVFNNEQFF.

The table lists this clone with a few counts. The missing conserved phenylalanine or tryptophan at the end of this CDR3 makes a read error likely. It is unclear where the CDR3 begins or ends on the DNA, so no DNA is shown, and the CDR3 is as TCRdb lists it. The genes are TRBV11-2 and TRBJ1-2; the D call in the table, TRBD1, was not verified against the DNA. The CDR3 spans 11 amino acids, including both terminal residues. CDR1 and CDR2 from the germline V gene are SGHAT and FQNNGV. The CDR3 loop is CASSTGQGPSL.

The CDR3 region is CSAPLAGAPYEQYF. The DNA of the CDR3 is TGCAGTGCTCCTCTAGCGGGAGCCCCTTACGAGCAGTACTTC. V gene TRBV20-1 combines with J gene TRBJ2-7; 10 bases are shared with TRBD2. Germline trimming cut 5 bases from V and 4 bases from J; bases unmatched to any gene: 8. Germline V gene lookup returns CDR1 DFQATT and CDR2 SNEGSKA (reference sequence). This CDR3 is 14 amino acids long.

Turning to this clone: Other DNA variants within this sample encode the same CDR3. This CDR3 is CASSRRRALETQYF. The CDR3 nucleotides read TGTGCCAGTAGTCGTCGGAGGGCCCTAGAGACCCAGTACTTC. The chain couples TRBV27 to TRBJ2-5; perhaps TRBD2 as D (6 bases). V lost 9 bases, J lost 4 bases, and 18 bases lay in between. The CDR3 consists of 14 residues. CDR1 and CDR2 from the germline V gene are MNHEY and SMNVEV (reference sequence).

This clone turned up a few times. This chain connects TRBV27 to TRBJ2-7; 7 nucleotides line up with TRBD1. The CDR3 has 14 amino acids. V lost 2 bases and J lost 2; bases outside the gene matches: 3. In germline, CDR1 is MNHEY, CDR2 SMNVEV (reference sequence). The CDR3 DNA reads as TGTGCCAGCAGTTTAGGGACAGAGACCTACGAGCAGTACTTC. This encodes CASSLGTETYEQYF.

This chain uses TRBV2 with TRBJ2-1; 7 bases align to TRBD2. The V gene's germline CDR1 is SNHLY and CDR2 FYNNEI. The CDR3 is 13 residues long. The CDR3 protein is CVRRERCYNEQFF. CDR3 sequence (DNA): TGTGTCAGGCGGGAGAGGTGTTACAATGAGCAGTTCTTC.

The rearrangement links TRBV6-1 to TRBJ2-7; D call uncertain. The CDR3 has 14 amino acids. Trimming took off 5 bases at V and 0 bases at J, with 11 bases between the two ends. Germline lookup yields CDR1 MNHNS and CDR2 SASEGT. The CDR3 DNA sequence: TGTGCCAGCAGTAACACTCGAAGCTCCTACGAGCAGTACTTC. Protein: CASSNTRSSYEQYF.

The rearrangement joins TRBV6-1 to TRBJ1-1, with D possibly TRBD1 on 5 matching bases. The CDR3 loop spans 14 amino acids. V dropped 6 bases and J dropped 1 base, with 12 bases sitting between them. Per the germline V gene, CDR1 is MNHNS and CDR2 is SASEGT. CDR3 residues: CASRRDSWNTEAFF. CDR3 DNA: TGTGCCAGCAGAAGGGACTCTTGGAACACTGAAGCTTTCTTT.

The chain carries TRBV9 and TRBJ2-1, with D perhaps assigned TRBD1 or TRBD2 (5 bases each). This CDR3 is 15 amino acids long. V was cut by 3 bases and J by 2 bases, with 12 bases left in between. The germline V gene has CDR1 SGDLS and CDR2 YYNGEE. The CDR3 nucleotides read TGTGCCAGCAGCGCTCGGGACGCAGCCTACAATGAGCAGTTCTTC. Amino acids: CASSARDAAYNEQFF.

This clone came up a few times. The chain employs TRBV12-3 or TRBV12-4 and TRBJ2-2; 7 positions agree with TRBD1. The J segment lost 4 bases and the V segment lost 8 bases, leaving 7 bases of the junction unmatched. This CDR3 spans 14 amino acids. In nucleotides, the CDR3 is TGTGCCAGCCATTCAGGGGGTGGCACCGGGGAGCTGTTTTTT. This gives the protein CASHSGGGTGELFF.

This clone was found a few times. J is TRBJ2-7 and V is TRBV6-2 or TRBV6-3; D is uncertain. Germline CDR1 and CDR2: MNHEY and SVGEGT. This CDR3 spans 14 amino acids. Deletions cut 2 bases from V and 4 bases from J, with 12 bases between. The CDR3 DNA reads as TGTGCCAGCAGTTACGGTCCGGACCTGTACGAGCAGTACTTC. This gives the protein CASSYGPDLYEQYF.

This clone was counted only a few times. This rearrangement joins TRBV12-3 or TRBV12-4 to TRBJ1-5, with 8 bases that match TRBD1. The J segment lost 9 bases and the V segment lost 6 bases, leaving 10 bases of the junction unmatched. This CDR3 contains 14 residues. CDR3 coding DNA: TGTGCCAGCAGCCTTGGACAGGGCGGTTTGCCCCAGCATTTT. It specifies CASSLGQGGLPQHF.

Judged by abundance, this clone is medium-sized (0.01 to 0.1%). The chain couples TRBV5-5 to TRBJ2-5; D is uncertain. V lost 1 base, J lost 3 bases, and 10 bases lay in between. The CDR3 covers 14 residues. Germline loops: CDR1 SGHKS, CDR2 YYEKEE (reference sequence). The CDR3 is CASSLLWAEETQYF. Here the CDR3 DNA reads TGTGCCAGCAGCTTGTTGTGGGCAGAAGAGACCCAGTACTTC. The whole variable domain, remainder taken from reference TRBV5-5 and TRBJ2-5, is DAGVTQSPTHLIKTRGQQVTLRCSPISGHKSVSWYQQVLGQGPQFIFQYYEKEERGRGNFPDRFSARQFPNYSSELNVNALLLGDSALYLCASSLLWAEETQYFGPGTRLLVL.

There are a few counts of this clone. This chain uses TRBV6-1 with TRBJ1-5; no clear D gene. The CDR3 covers 14 residues. V lost 4 bases and J 0 bases, leaving 7 bases between the germline ends. Germline V lookup: CDR1 MNHNS, CDR2 SASEGT. The CDR3 coding sequence is TGTGCCAGCAGTGGTATCTATAGCAATCAGCCCCAGCATTTT. This sequence encodes CASSGIYSNQPQHF.

By share, this clone ranks as large. The rearrangement links TRBV6-1 to TRBJ2-6; 8 nucleotides line up with TRBD2. The V gene end was trimmed by 2 bases and the J gene end by 4 bases; junction bases not matched to a gene: 10. This CDR3 is built from 18 residues. Germline CDR1 and CDR2: MNHNS and SASEGT. CDR3 region: CASSEPPGGFKGANVLTF. The DNA of the CDR3 is TGTGCCAGCAGTGAACCCCCGGGAGGGTTTAAAGGGGCCAACGTCCTGACTTTC.

In its sample, this clone was seen once. This chain joins TRBV11-3 and TRBJ1-1, with 10 positions matching TRBD1. Trimming took 5 bases from V and 6 from J; bases not matched to a gene: 9. This CDR3 spans 15 amino acids. Germline CDR1 is SGHNT and CDR2 is YENEEA. CDR3 coding DNA: TGTGCCAGCAGCCTCGGGACAGGGGCATCGGCTGAAGCTTTCTTT. It encodes CASSLGTGASAEAFF.

This clone ranks as large. The rearrangement uses TRBV15 and TRBJ1-2, with D possibly matching TRBD1 (6 bases). In germline, CDR1 is LNHNV, CDR2 YYDKDF (reference sequence). The CDR3 sequence is 15 residues long. V lost 0 bases and J 4 bases, leaving 12 bases between the germline ends. The CDR3 nucleotides are TGTGCCACCAGCAGAGAGGGGGGGGCAGCCTATGGCTACACCTTC. It yields the protein CATSREGGAAYGYTF.

The chain combines TRBV20-1 with TRBJ1-3, with D hard to call. V gave up 0 bases and J gave up 0 bases, with 6 bases separating them. The CDR3 has 14 amino acids. The germline gives CDR1 DFQATT, CDR2 SNEGSKA (reference sequence). CDR3 DNA: TGCAGTGCTAGAGATCCACGCTCTGGAAACACCATATATTTT. Translating gives CSARDPRSGNTIYF.

The chain carries TRBV12-3 or TRBV12-4 and TRBJ2-3; 9 bases are shared with TRBD2. This CDR3 is built from 16 residues. V lost 5 bases and J lost 4; bases outside the gene matches: 10. Here the CDR3 DNA reads TGTGCCAGCAGTCTCCAGGCGGGAGGGGGGGCAGATACGCAGTATTTT. Translated, it gives CASSLQAGGGADTQYF.

This chain joins TRBV6-1 and TRBJ1-1; D is undetermined. Trimming stripped 6 bases from V and 4 bases from J, with 9 bases between. Germline V gene lookup returns CDR1 MNHNS and CDR2 SASEGT. The CDR3 has 12 amino acids. The CDR3 reads CASRAGLTEAFF. As DNA, the CDR3 is TGTGCCAGCAGGGCAGGACTCACTGAAGCTTTCTTT.

This rearrangement joins TRBV5-6 to TRBJ2-7, with 8 bases that match TRBD2. Germline lookup yields CDR1 SGHDT and CDR2 YYEEEE. The J segment lost 1 base and the V segment lost 5 bases, leaving 5 bases of the junction unmatched. This CDR3 has 14 amino acids. The CDR3: CASRAGDGSYEQYF. As DNA, the CDR3 is TGTGCCAGCAGAGCGGGGGACGGGTCCTACGAGCAGTACTTC.

The chain links TRBV20-1 to TRBJ2-3; 9 nucleotides match TRBD1. Germline trimming cut 3 bases from V and 6 bases from J; bases unmatched to any gene: 13. The germline V gene encodes CDR1 DFQATT and CDR2 SNEGSKA (reference sequence). The CDR3 length is 16 residues. The DNA for the CDR3 is TGCAGTGCTAGCGCCAATCCGGGACAGGGCCGCGATACGCAGTATTTT. Encoded protein: CSASANPGQGRDTQYF.

This clone came up a few times. The V call is TRBV19, the J call TRBJ2-7; D perhaps matches TRBD1 (6 bases). The germline gives CDR1 LNHDA, CDR2 SQIVND (reference sequence). The CDR3 extends over 14 amino acids. The V and J ends lost 4 bases and 5 bases respectively, with 15 bases between them. In DNA, the CDR3 is TGTGCCAGTAGTAGTACGGACAGTGGACACGAGCAGTACTTC. This sequence encodes CASSSTDSGHEQYF.